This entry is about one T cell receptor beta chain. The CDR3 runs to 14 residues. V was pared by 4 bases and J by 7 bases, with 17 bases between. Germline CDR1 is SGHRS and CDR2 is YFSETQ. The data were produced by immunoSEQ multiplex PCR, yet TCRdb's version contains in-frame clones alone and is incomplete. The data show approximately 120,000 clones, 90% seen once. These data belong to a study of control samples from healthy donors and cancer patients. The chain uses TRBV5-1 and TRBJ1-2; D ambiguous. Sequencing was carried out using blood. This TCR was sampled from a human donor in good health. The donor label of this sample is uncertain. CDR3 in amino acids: CASSLTQGSTGYTF. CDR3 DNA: TGCGCCAGCAGCCTGACCCAAGGGTCCACTGGCTACACCTTC.